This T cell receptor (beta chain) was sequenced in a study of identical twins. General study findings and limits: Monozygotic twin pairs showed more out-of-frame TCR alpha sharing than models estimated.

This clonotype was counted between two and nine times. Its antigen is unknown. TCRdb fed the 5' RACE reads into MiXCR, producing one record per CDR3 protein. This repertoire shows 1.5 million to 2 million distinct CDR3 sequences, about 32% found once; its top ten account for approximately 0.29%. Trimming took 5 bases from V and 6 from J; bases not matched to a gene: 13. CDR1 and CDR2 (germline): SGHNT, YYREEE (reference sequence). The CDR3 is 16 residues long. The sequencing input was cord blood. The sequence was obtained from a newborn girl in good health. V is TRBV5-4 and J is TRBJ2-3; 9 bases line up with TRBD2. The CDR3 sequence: CASSKSAAGGVDTQYF. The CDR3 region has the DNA TGTGCCAGCAGTAAATCCGCAGCGGGAGGCGTTGATACGCAGTATTTT.